The 11 T cell receptor beta chains presented below share a single source sample, sequenced in a study of identical twins. TCRdb recomputed calls from the 5' RACE reads with MiXCR, one row per CDR3 protein. The top ten hold roughly 3.9% of the sample, which has hundreds of thousands of distinct CDR3 sequences, around 7% seen once. These same records also appear under a second study, on yellow fever vaccine responses in identical twins.

Sequencing was done on a sample of memory (CD45RO+) T cells sorted from blood. All receptors come from a woman aged 18-29 years in good health.

This clonotype has ten or more counts. The chain couples TRBV10-3 to TRBJ2-6; D unresolved. Germline values: CDR1 ENHRY, CDR2 SYGVKD. This CDR3 comprises 14 residues. V shed 2 bases and J shed 1 base, with 3 bases lying between them. CDR3 in DNA: TGTGCCATCAGTGAGCGGTCTGGGGCCAACGTCCTGACTTTC. Amino acid sequence: CAISERSGANVLTF.

This chain uses TRBV27 with TRBJ2-5; D possibly corresponds to TRBD2 (6 bases). The CDR3 sequence is 13 residues long. V dropped 8 bases and J dropped 5 bases, with 15 bases sitting between them. CDR1 and CDR2 (germline): MNHEY, SMNVEV (reference sequence). The CDR3, as DNA: TGTGCCAGCCGGGACTTCCGATGGGAGACCCAGTACTTC. The encoded protein is CASRDFRWETQYF.

This clonotype was recorded many times. V is TRBV12-3 or TRBV12-4 and J is TRBJ2-5, with D unclear. The CDR3 is 15 residues long. Trimming shortened V by 3 bases and J by 2 bases, and 13 bases separated the two germline ends. The CDR3 nucleotides read TGTGCCAGCAGTTTCGTTCAGGCAATACAAGAGACCCAGTACTTC. Protein: CASSFVQAIQETQYF.

Turning to this clonotype: A read error may account for a junction end that differs from germline. The rearrangement uses TRBV7-2 and TRBJ2-4; 7 positions agree with TRBD2. CDR1 and CDR2 (germline): SGHTA, FQGNSA. The CDR3 is made up of 14 amino acids. The CDR3 here is CASSLADFSYIQYF. CDR3 DNA sequence: TGTGCCAGCAGCCTAGCGGACTTCAGTTACATTCAGTACTTC.

This clonotype appeared a few times. The chain has TRBV28 and TRBJ2-5, with TRBD1 identical over 7 bases. Germline CDR1 reads MDHEN; CDR2 reads SYDVKM. The CDR3 loop spans 13 amino acids. Unmatched junction bases numbered 8, after V lost 6 bases and J lost 7 bases. CDR3 amino acids: CASRRQGPGTQYF. In DNA, the CDR3 is TGTGCCAGCAGACGACAGGGTCCGGGGACCCAGTACTTC.

This clonotype has at least ten counts. V gene TRBV29-1 combines with J gene TRBJ1-1; D is uncertain. The germline gives CDR1 SQVTM, CDR2 ANQGSEA. The CDR3 has 11 amino acids. With 4 bases removed from V and 0 bases from J, the gap between germline ends came to 3 bases. The CDR3 sequence is CSVVVNTEAFF. Here the CDR3 DNA reads TGCAGCGTTGTGGTGAACACTGAAGCTTTCTTT. Filled out from reference TRBV29-1 and TRBJ1-1, the complete variable domain reads SAVISQKPSRDICQRGTSLTIQCQVDSQVTMMFWYRQQPGQSLTLIATANQGSEATYESGFVIDKFPISRPNLTFSTLTVSNMSPEDSSIYLCSVVVNTEAFFGQGTRLTVV.

The V gene is TRBV2, the J gene TRBJ2-6; D ambiguous. This CDR3 region has 15 residues. Germline V lookup: CDR1 SNHLY, CDR2 FYNNEI. The germline V and J ends were trimmed by 1 base and 0 bases, with 4 bases remaining between them. CDR3 loop: CASSEEISGANVLTF. The CDR3 DNA sequence: TGTGCCAGCAGTGAAGAGATCTCTGGGGCCAACGTCCTGACTTTC. The variable domain in full, with the rest retrieved from reference TRBV2 and TRBJ2-6, is EPEVTQTPSHQVTQMGQEVILRCVPISNHLYFYWYRQILGQKVEFLVSFYNNEISEKSEIFDDQFSVERPDGSNFTLKIRSTKLEDSAMYFCASSEEISGANVLTFGAGSRLTVL.

This clonotype was detected a few times. This chain links TRBV11-2 with TRBJ2-5; perhaps TRBD1 as D (6 bases). With 5 bases removed from V and 5 bases from J, the gap between germline ends came to 24 bases. CDR3 length: 17 residues. In germline, CDR1 is SGHAT, CDR2 FQNNGV. CDR3 residues: CASSPGQRATSRETQYF. The CDR3 region has the DNA TGTGCCAGCAGCCCAGGACAGAGGGCCACAAGTCGGGAGACCCAGTACTTC.

This chain joins TRBV4-1 and TRBJ2-3; D gene ambiguous. The CDR3 covers 15 residues. Trimming left V 4 bases short and J 0 bases short, with 11 bases between. Germline V gives CDR1 MGHRA, CDR2 YSYEKL. The CDR3 sequence is CASSRLGISTDTQYF. The CDR3, as DNA: TGCGCCAGCAGCCGCCTGGGAATTAGCACAGATACGCAGTATTTT.

This chain connects TRBV3-1 to TRBJ2-1; possible D gene TRBD2, 6 bases. There are 16 residues in the CDR3. The germline CDR1 and CDR2 sequences are LGHDT and YNNKEL (reference sequence). V lost 1 base and J lost 2, with 12 bases in between. CDR3 amino acids: CASSQVEGLTYNEQFF. In DNA, the CDR3 is TGTGCCAGCAGCCAAGTGGAGGGACTCACCTACAATGAGCAGTTCTTC.

The rearrangement joins TRBV7-9 to TRBJ2-5; tentatively, D is TRBD1 or TRBD2 (5 bases each). CDR1 SEHNR and CDR2 FQNEAQ come from the germline V gene (reference sequence). This CDR3 spans 15 amino acids. The V end lost 5 bases, the J end lost 5 bases, and 18 bases lay between the germline ends. CDR3 nucleotides: TGTGCCAGCAGCAAAGGGACCAAATCGTATGAGACCCAGTACTTC. It is translated as CASSKGTKSYETQYF.